Reported below is one T cell receptor beta chain. Its antigen is not known. Trimming removed 3 bases from V and 3 bases from J, with 5 bases in between. The germline CDR1 and CDR2 sequences are LNHDA and SQIVND (reference sequence). The CDR3 runs to 12 residues. Clones were sequenced by immunoSEQ multiplex PCR, and TCRdb holds only the in-frame ones, with some missing. The profile shows about 73,000 clones, roughly 79% of them singletons. The data were obtained in a study of vaccination effects on CD4 cells after COVID-19. Study results and caveats: Vaccine-induced clones in healthy vaccinees cross-reacted with common cold coronaviruses in only 1 of 255 cases.

After expansion with viral peptide pools in the ViraFEST assay, antigen-specific CD4+ T cells were sequenced. Investigators separated out CD4+ T cells once around 9 days of culture had passed. Vaccinated participants had no history of SARS-CoV-2 infection and tested negative for nucleocapsid antibodies. V gene TRBV19 combines with J gene TRBJ1-2; D is perhaps TRBD1 (5 bases). Specimen: CD4+ T cells from PBMCs cultured with HCoV-NL63 spike peptides, collected before COVID-19 vaccination. The receptor was isolated from a human donor who received a COVID-19 vaccine. Here the CDR3 reads CASSMGDYGYTF. CDR3 DNA: TGTGCCAGTAGTATGGGGGACTATGGCTACACCTTC.